Following are 28 T cell receptor beta chains from one sample sequenced in a study of breast tumors, draining lymph nodes, adjacent tissues. TCRdb redid the calling of the multiplex PCR reads with MiXCR, one entry per CDR3 protein. The sample lists around 250,000 distinct CDR3 sequences, less than 35% occurring once. Breast cancer patients provided tissue from their axillary draining lymph nodes. The sequencing sample was made of axillary lymph node tissue. The receptor set was obtained from a female donor with breast cancer. Some clones in this sample may be carry-over from other donors' samples.

CDR3: CASRGGRTYNEKLFF. CDR3 DNA: TGCGCCAGCAGGGGTGGGAGGACCTACAATGAAAAACTGTTTTTT. This chain joins TRBV5-1 and TRBJ1-4; D not certain. V was cut by 5 bases and J by 5 bases, with 16 bases left in between. This CDR3 is 15 amino acids long. Germline V gene data show CDR1 as SGHRS and CDR2 as YFSETQ.

V gene TRBV4-3 combines with J gene TRBJ2-1; 7 nucleotides agree with TRBD1. The germline gives CDR1 LGHNA, CDR2 YSLEER. V trimming: 0 bases; J trimming: 6 bases; junction bases outside the gene matches: 5. The CDR3 spans 15 residues. In DNA form, the CDR3 reads TGCGCCAGCAGCCAAGACCCAGGGGGAAGCAATGAGCAGTTCTTC. Encoded protein: CASSQDPGGSNEQFF.

The chain employs TRBV20-1 and TRBJ1-6, with 7 bases matching TRBD1. The CDR3 length is 15 residues. The germline V gene encodes CDR1 DFQATT and CDR2 SNEGSKA (reference sequence). V shed 3 bases and J 4 bases; nucleotides not matched to a gene: 6. DNA for the CDR3: TGCAGTGCTAGCGACGCAGGGGGATATAATTCACCCCTCCACTTT. As protein: CSASDAGGYNSPLHF.

In this sample, this clonotype turned up many times. This chain connects TRBV11-2 to TRBJ1-2; no reliable D call. V lost 5 bases and J 2 bases, leaving 9 bases between the germline ends. Germline CDR1 SGHAT, CDR2 FQNNGV. This CDR3 is built from 13 residues. CDR3 region: CASSPDRNYGYTF. Here the CDR3 DNA reads TGTGCCAGCAGCCCAGATCGCAACTATGGCTACACCTTC.

This clonotype was seen ten or more times. The chain is built from TRBV9 and TRBJ1-6; D is possibly TRBD1 (6 bases). The CDR3 contains 15 residues. CDR1 is SGDLS and CDR2 is YYNGEE in the germline V gene. With 0 bases removed from V and 10 bases from J, the gap between germline ends came to 14 bases. The CDR3 DNA sequence: TGTGCCAGCAGCGTAGGGGCACAGGGAAGCTCACCCCTCCACTTT. Its translation is CASSVGAQGSSPLHF.

This clonotype was detected once. V is TRBV20-1 and J is TRBJ1-6; TRBD1 might be the D (6 bases). CDR1 and CDR2 (germline): DFQATT, SNEGSKA (reference sequence). The CDR3 runs 12 residues. Deletions cut 6 bases from V and 7 bases from J, with 10 bases between. The DNA for the CDR3 is TGCAGTGCAAAGGGACACAATTCACCCCTCCACTTT. It codes for CSAKGHNSPLHF.

This clonotype was seen repeatedly, ten times or more. The rearrangement links TRBV7-2 to TRBJ2-3; TRBD2 matches 13 bases. Germline CDR1 and CDR2: SGHTA and FQGNSA. The ends lost 5 bases at V and 4 bases at J; junction bases unmatched: 18. CDR3 length: 20 residues. CDR3 in amino acids: CASSPGGGLAGLRWADTQYF. The CDR3 DNA reads as TGTGCCAGCAGCCCAGGGGGGGGACTAGCGGGGCTCCGTTGGGCAGATACGCAGTATTTT.

This clonotype was recorded at least ten times. The chain employs TRBV12-3 or TRBV12-4 and TRBJ1-5; the D is unclear. This CDR3 contains 14 residues. V lost 1 base and J 3 bases, leaving 7 bases between the germline ends. The CDR3 DNA sequence: TGTGCCAGCAGTTTAGTCCAGGCCAATCAGCCCCAGCATTTT. It translates to CASSLVQANQPQHF.

This chain connects TRBV7-9 to TRBJ2-1, with D possibly being TRBD2 (6 bases). V lost 1 base and J lost 2, with 6 bases in between. The CDR3 sequence is 14 residues long. Germline assignment: CDR1 SEHNR and CDR2 FQNEAQ (reference sequence). The CDR3: CASSLGRAYNEQFF. In DNA, the CDR3 is TGTGCCAGCAGCTTAGGGAGGGCCTACAATGAGCAGTTCTTC. Drawing the rest from reference TRBV7-9 and TRBJ2-1, the complete variable domain is DTGVSQNPRHKITKRGQNVTFRCDPISEHNRLYWYRQTLGQGPEFLTYFQNEAQLEKSRLLSDRFSAERPKGSFSTLEIQRTEQGDSAMYLCASSLGRAYNEQFFGPGTRLTVL.

This clonotype was observed a few times. This chain connects TRBV11-3 to TRBJ2-7; D gene ambiguous. The CDR3 length is 13 residues. Trimming pared 0 bases from V and 6 bases from J, leaving 9 bases between. CDR1 is SGHNT, CDR2 YENEEA, per germline. This CDR3 reads CASSLDRSGEQYF. As DNA, the CDR3 is TGTGCCAGCAGCTTAGATAGGTCCGGCGAGCAGTACTTC.

On this clonotype: At one of its ends the junction is not consistent with the germline gene, which may arise from a read error. This chain connects TRBV7-3 to TRBJ2-1; TRBD1 matches at 8 bases. The germline V gene has CDR1 SGHTA and CDR2 FQGTGA. This CDR3 is built from 16 residues. CDR3 amino acids: CASSQDWTGSYNEQFF. In nucleotides, the CDR3 is TGCGCCAGCAGCCAAGATTGGACAGGGTCCTACAATGAGCAGTTCTTC.

This clonotype was counted many times. The rearrangement links TRBV12-3 or TRBV12-4 to TRBJ2-7; 7 nucleotides agree with TRBD2. V lost 7 bases, J lost 5 bases, and 8 bases stayed unmatched. CDR3 length: 13 residues. In DNA form, the CDR3 reads TGTGCCAGCAACCTACGCCGGGGGGACGAGCAGTACTTC. It translates to CASNLRRGDEQYF.

Many counts were recorded for this clonotype. V is TRBV7-2 and J is TRBJ1-4; the D is unclear. Per germline, CDR1 SGHTA and CDR2 FQGNSA. This CDR3 region has 16 residues. Trimming left V 1 base short and J 3 bases short, with 12 bases between. The CDR3 sequence: CASSLGAERANEKLFF. CDR3 sequence (DNA): TGTGCCAGCAGCTTAGGGGCGGAAAGGGCTAATGAAAAACTGTTTTTT.

The chain links TRBV5-1 to TRBJ2-2, with a possible D match to TRBD2 (7 bases). CDR1 is SGHRS and CDR2 is YFSETQ in the germline V gene. This CDR3 is 18 amino acids long. The ends were cut back, 4 bases at V and 2 bases at J, with 21 bases in the middle. The CDR3 nucleotides are TGCGCCAGCAGCCAAGATCTTGGGGGGGGCCCTAACACCGGGGAGCTGTTTTTT. This gives the protein CASSQDLGGGPNTGELFF.

The sample holds many counts of this clonotype. The rearrangement uses TRBV7-4 and TRBJ1-4; D is uncertain. V lost 5 bases to trimming and J lost 16 bases, with 17 bases between them. The CDR3 is made up of 12 amino acids. Looked up from germline, CDR1 is SGHVT and CDR2 is SQSDAQ. DNA of the CDR3: TGTGCCAGCAGCACAGCTAGACGTAGGGCGTTTTTT. This gives the protein CASSTARRRAFF.

This clonotype was seen only once. The CDR3 is CSARASGDSYEQYF. The CDR3 DNA reads as TGCAGTGCTAGAGCTAGCGGGGATTCCTACGAGCAGTACTTC. The rearrangement joins TRBV20-1 to TRBJ2-7; 9 positions match TRBD2. CDR3 length: 14 amino acids. Trimming at V came to 1 base and at J to 1 base, leaving 2 bases not matched to a gene. Germline V lookup: CDR1 DFQATT, CDR2 SNEGSKA (reference sequence).

The V and J genes are TRBV5-1 and TRBJ1-1; D gene ambiguous. Trimming left V 5 bases short and J 1 base short, with 6 bases between. Germline CDR1 and CDR2: SGHRS and YFSETQ. The CDR3 extends over 12 amino acids. CDR3 sequence reads: CASRSANTEAFF. The CDR3, as DNA: TGCGCCAGCAGGTCAGCGAACACTGAAGCTTTCTTT.

This clonotype was picked up many times. The rearrangement links TRBV29-1 to TRBJ2-3; tentatively, D is TRBD2 (6 bases). CDR3 length: 16 amino acids. V lost 3 bases and J lost 2, with 18 bases in between. CDR1 is SQVTM, CDR2 ANQGSEA, per germline. The CDR3 nucleotides read TGCAGCGTTGATGGGGTAGCGGAGAGTGTCACAGATACGCAGTATTTT. This sequence encodes CSVDGVAESVTDTQYF.

This clonotype was observed at least ten times. The gene calls are TRBV6-1 and TRBJ1-5; D might be TRBD1 (6 bases). This CDR3 comprises 15 residues. The V end was cut by 8 bases, the J end by 3 bases, with 17 bases between. Per germline, CDR1 MNHNS and CDR2 SASEGT. The CDR3 DNA sequence: TGTGCCAGCGAACAGGGTGGTTTTTCCAATCAGCCCCAGCATTTT. Protein: CASEQGGFSNQPQHF.

This clonotype was seen a handful of times. This chain connects TRBV25-1 to TRBJ1-1, with D possibly matching TRBD1 (6 bases). The V and J ends lost 1 base and 7 bases respectively, with 13 bases between them. Germline V gene lookup returns CDR1 MGHDK and CDR2 SYGVNS. The CDR3 is 14 residues long. CDR3 region: CASSEWQGSGEAFF. The CDR3 DNA follows: TGTGCCAGCAGTGAATGGCAGGGGAGCGGTGAAGCTTTCTTT.

This clonotype was counted between two and nine times. The chain is built from TRBV6-5 and TRBJ2-1; TRBD2 matches at 8 bases. The CDR3 extends over 15 amino acids. Germline assignment: CDR1 MNHEY and CDR2 SVGAGI. The ends lost 6 bases at V and 7 bases at J; junction bases unmatched: 11. This CDR3 reads CASRDPSGRRNEQFF. Here the CDR3 DNA reads TGTGCCAGCAGAGACCCGAGCGGGAGAAGGAATGAGCAGTTCTTC.

This clonotype has more than one count but fewer than ten. The CDR3 loop reads CASSFVRAGTDTQYF. The CDR3 nucleotides are TGTGCCAGCAGTTTCGTCAGGGCGGGCACAGATACGCAGTATTTT. This chain connects TRBV28 to TRBJ2-3; perhaps TRBD1 as D (5 bases). This CDR3 is 15 amino acids long. V lost 3 bases to trimming and J lost 1 base, with 11 bases between them. Germline assignment: CDR1 MDHEN and CDR2 SYDVKM.

A few counts support this clonotype. V and J are TRBV20-1 and TRBJ1-2, with TRBD1 matching 11 bases. This CDR3 has 13 residues. CDR1 DFQATT and CDR2 SNEGSKA come from the germline V gene (reference sequence). V shed 5 bases, J shed 7 bases, and the junction held 6 bases outside the gene matches. The CDR3 region has the DNA TGCAGTGCTTCTACGGGACAGGGGGGTGGCTACACCTTC. Translation: CSASTGQGGGYTF.

This clonotype has at least ten counts. V and J are TRBV4-1 and TRBJ2-7; TRBD2 might be the D (5 bases). V shed 0 bases and J shed 2 bases, with 11 bases lying between them. The CDR3 has 15 amino acids. Germline V gene lookup returns CDR1 MGHRA and CDR2 YSYEKL. This CDR3 is CASSQESGTPYEQYF. In DNA form, the CDR3 reads TGCGCCAGCAGCCAAGAAAGCGGAACTCCCTACGAGCAGTACTTC.

In its sample, this clonotype was seen many times. V gene TRBV2 combines with J gene TRBJ2-1, with 10 bases lining up with TRBD2. This CDR3 region has 15 residues. After removal of 6 bases from V and 5 bases from J, the junction contained 7 bases not matched to a gene. CDR1 and CDR2 (germline): SNHLY, FYNNEI. The CDR3 reads CASRRRLAGDNEQFF. The CDR3 DNA is TGTGCCAGCAGAAGGAGGCTAGCGGGAGACAATGAGCAGTTCTTC.

J is TRBJ2-2 and V is TRBV29-1; D might be TRBD2 (5 bases). V lost 8 bases and J 1 base, leaving 11 bases between the germline ends. Germline CDR1 and CDR2: SQVTM and ANQGSEA. This CDR3 comprises 13 residues. CDR3 nucleotide sequence: TGCAGCAGCCGTCGGGGGAACACCGGGGAGCTGTTTTTT. Translated: CSSRRGNTGELFF.

The V call is TRBV2, the J call TRBJ2-7, with D maybe TRBD2 (5 bases). Germline CDR1 and CDR2: SNHLY and FYNNEI. The CDR3 consists of 13 residues. The CDR3 protein is CTGSEVGAYEQYF. The CDR3 bases are TGTACCGGCAGTGAAGTCGGGGCCTACGAGCAGTACTTC. Drawing the rest from reference TRBV2 and TRBJ2-7, the complete variable domain is EPEVTQTPSHQVTQMGQEVILRCVPISNHLYFYWYRQILGQKVEFLVSFYNNEISEKSEIFDDQFSVERPDGSNFTLKIRSTKLEDSAMYFCTGSEVGAYEQYFGPGTRLTVT.

The rearrangement links TRBV5-1 to TRBJ2-5, with D tentatively TRBD2 (6 bases). Germline V gene sequence: CDR1 SGHRS, CDR2 YFSETQ. The V and J ends lost 1 base and 4 bases respectively, with 8 bases between them. The CDR3 is made up of 13 amino acids. The CDR3 spells CASSLYGGETQYF. The DNA of the CDR3 is TGCGCCAGCAGCTTGTACGGGGGAGAGACCCAGTACTTC.